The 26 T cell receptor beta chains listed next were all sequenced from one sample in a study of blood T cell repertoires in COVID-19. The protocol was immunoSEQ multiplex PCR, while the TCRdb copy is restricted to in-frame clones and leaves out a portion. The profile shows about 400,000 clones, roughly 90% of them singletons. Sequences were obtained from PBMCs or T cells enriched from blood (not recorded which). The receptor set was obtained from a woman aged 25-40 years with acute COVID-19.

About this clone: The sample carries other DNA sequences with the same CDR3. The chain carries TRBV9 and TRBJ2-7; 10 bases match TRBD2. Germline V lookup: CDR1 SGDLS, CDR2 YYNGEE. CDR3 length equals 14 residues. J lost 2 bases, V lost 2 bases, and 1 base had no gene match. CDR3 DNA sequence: TGTGCCAGCAGCGTTAGCGGGGGGACCTACGAGCAGTACTTC. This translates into CASSVSGGTYEQYF. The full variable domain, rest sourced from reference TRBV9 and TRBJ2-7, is DSGVTQTPKHLITATGQRVTLRCSPRSGDLSVYWYQQSLDQGLQFLIQYYNGEERAKGNILERFSAQQFPDLHSELNLSSLELGDSALYFCASSVSGGTYEQYFGPGTRLTVT.

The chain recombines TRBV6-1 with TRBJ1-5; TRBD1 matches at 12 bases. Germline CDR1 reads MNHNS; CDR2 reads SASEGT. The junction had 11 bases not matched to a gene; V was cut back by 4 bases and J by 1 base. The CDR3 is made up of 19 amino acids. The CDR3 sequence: CASSGPGQGAGRSNQPQHF. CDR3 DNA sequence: TGTGCCAGCAGTGGACCGGGACAGGGGGCAGGAAGAAGCAATCAGCCCCAGCATTTT.

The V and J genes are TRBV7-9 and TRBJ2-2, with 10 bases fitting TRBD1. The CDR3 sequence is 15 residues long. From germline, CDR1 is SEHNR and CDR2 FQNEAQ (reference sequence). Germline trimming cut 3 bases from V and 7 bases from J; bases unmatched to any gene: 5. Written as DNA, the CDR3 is TGTGCCAGCAGCTTGGGACAGGGGACCAGCGGGGAGCTGTTTTTT. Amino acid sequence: CASSLGQGTSGELFF.

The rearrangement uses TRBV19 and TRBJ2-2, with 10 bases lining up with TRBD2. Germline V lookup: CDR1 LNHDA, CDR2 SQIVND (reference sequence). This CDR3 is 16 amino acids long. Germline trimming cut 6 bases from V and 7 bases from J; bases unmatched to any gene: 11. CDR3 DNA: TGTGCCAGTAGCCGACATAGCGGGGGGCGAGGCGGGGAGCTGTTTTTT. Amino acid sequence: CASSRHSGGRGGELFF.

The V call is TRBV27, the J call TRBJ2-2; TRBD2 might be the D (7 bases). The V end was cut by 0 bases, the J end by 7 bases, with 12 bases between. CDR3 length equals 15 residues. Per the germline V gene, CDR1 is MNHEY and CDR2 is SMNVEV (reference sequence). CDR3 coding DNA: TGTGCCAGCAGTTTATCGGAGGGGGGGATCGGGGAGCTGTTTTTT. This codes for CASSLSEGGIGELFF.

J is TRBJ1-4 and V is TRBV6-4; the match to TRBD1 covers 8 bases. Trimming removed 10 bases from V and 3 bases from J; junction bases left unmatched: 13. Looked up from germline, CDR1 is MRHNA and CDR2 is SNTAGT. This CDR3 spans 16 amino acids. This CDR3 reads CATCPRQGPSNEKLFF. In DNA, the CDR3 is TGTGCCACCTGTCCTCGACAGGGGCCCTCTAATGAAAAACTGTTTTTT.

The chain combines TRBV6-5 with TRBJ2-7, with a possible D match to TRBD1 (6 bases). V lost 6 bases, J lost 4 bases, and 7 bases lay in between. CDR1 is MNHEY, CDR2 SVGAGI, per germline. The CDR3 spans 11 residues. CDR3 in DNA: TGTGCCAGCAGGAGGGGGTACGAGCAGTACTTC. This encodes CASRRGYEQYF.

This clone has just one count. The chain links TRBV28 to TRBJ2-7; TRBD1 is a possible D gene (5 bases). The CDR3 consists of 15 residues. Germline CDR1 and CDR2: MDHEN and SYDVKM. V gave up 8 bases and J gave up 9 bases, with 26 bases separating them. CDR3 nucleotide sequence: TGTGCCAGCGTTAGTATGGGGCGCGTAGGCGACGGGCAGTACTTC. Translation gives CASVSMGRVGDGQYF.

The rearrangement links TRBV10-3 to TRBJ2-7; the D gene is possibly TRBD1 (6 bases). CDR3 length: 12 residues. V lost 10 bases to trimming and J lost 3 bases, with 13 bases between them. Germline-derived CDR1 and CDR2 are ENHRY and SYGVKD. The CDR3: CATGQTDYEQYF. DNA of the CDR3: TGTGCCACTGGACAGACAGACTACGAGCAGTACTTC.

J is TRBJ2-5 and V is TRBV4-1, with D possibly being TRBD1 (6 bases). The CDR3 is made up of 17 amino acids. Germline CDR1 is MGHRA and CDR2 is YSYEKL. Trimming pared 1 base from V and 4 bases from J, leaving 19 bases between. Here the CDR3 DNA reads TGCGCCAGCAGCCAAGGTGGGGGCCTGCCGGTGAGAGAGACCCAGTACTTC. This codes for CASSQGGGLPVRETQYF.

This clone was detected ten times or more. CDR3 DNA sequence: TGTGCCAGCAGTGAATGGCAGGGGACATCCTACGAGCAGTACTTC. Translation gives CASSEWQGTSYEQYF. The chain employs TRBV2 and TRBJ2-7; D perhaps matches TRBD1 (6 bases). The V gene's germline CDR1 is SNHLY and CDR2 FYNNEI. There are 15 residues in the CDR3. V was shortened by 2 bases and J by 1 base, with 12 bases between the two germline ends. Full variable domain (missing parts from reference TRBV2 and TRBJ2-7): EPEVTQTPSHQVTQMGQEVILRCVPISNHLYFYWYRQILGQKVEFLVSFYNNEISEKSEIFDDQFSVERPDGSNFTLKIRSTKLEDSAMYFCASSEWQGTSYEQYFGPGTRLTVT.

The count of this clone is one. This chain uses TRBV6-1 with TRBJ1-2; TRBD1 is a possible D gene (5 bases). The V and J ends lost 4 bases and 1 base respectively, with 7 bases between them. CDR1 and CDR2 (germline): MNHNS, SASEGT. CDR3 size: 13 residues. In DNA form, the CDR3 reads TGTGCCAGCAGTGGACAGCTTAACTATGGCTACACCTTC. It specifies CASSGQLNYGYTF.

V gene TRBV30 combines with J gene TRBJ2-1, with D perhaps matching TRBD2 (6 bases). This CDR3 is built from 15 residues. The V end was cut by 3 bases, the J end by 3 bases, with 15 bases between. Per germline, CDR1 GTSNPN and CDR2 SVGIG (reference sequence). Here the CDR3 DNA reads TGTGCCTGGAGAATTGGGGGGACCCTCTACAATGAGCAGTTCTTC. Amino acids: CAWRIGGTLYNEQFF.

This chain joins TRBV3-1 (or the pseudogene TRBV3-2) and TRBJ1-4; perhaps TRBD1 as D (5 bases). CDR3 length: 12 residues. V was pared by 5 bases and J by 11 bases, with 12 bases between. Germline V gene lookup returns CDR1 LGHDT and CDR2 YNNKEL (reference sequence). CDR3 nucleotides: TGTGCCAGCAGCACCAGGGATTCTAAACTGTTTTTT. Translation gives CASSTRDSKLFF.

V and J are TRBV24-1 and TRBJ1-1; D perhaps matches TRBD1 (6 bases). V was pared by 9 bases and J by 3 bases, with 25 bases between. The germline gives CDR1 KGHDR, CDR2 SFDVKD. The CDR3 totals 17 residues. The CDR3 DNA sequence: TGTGCCACCCAGAGGTCCCCAGGGGAGGGTACGTACACTGAAGCTTTCTTT. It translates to CATQRSPGEGTYTEAFF.

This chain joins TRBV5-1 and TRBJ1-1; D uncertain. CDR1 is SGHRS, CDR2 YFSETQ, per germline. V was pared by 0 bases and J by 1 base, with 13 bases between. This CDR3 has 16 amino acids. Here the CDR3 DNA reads TGCGCCAGCAGCTTGGCTCCGGCGGGCCCGAACACTGAAGCTTTCTTT. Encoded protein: CASSLAPAGPNTEAFF.

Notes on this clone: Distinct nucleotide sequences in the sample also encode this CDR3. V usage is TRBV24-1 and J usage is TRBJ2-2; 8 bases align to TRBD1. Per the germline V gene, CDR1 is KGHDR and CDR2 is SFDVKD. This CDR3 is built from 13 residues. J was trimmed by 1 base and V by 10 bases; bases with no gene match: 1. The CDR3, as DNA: TGTGCCACGGGGACAGGGAACACCGGGGAGCTGTTTTTT. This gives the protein CATGTGNTGELFF.

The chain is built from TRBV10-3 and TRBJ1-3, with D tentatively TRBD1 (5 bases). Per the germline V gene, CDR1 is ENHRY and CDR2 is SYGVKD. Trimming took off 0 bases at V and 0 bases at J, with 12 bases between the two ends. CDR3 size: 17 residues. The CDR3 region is CAISESSGVTSGNTIYF. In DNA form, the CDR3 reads TGTGCCATCAGTGAGTCGTCGGGGGTTACCTCTGGAAACACCATATATTTT.

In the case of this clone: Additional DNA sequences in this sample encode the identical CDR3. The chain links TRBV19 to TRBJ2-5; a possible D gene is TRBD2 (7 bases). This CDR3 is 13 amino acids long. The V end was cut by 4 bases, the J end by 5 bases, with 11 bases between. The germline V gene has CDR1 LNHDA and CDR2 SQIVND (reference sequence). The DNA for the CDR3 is TGTGCCAGTAGTAGGGGGGGCGGGGAGACCCAGTACTTC. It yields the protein CASSRGGGETQYF.

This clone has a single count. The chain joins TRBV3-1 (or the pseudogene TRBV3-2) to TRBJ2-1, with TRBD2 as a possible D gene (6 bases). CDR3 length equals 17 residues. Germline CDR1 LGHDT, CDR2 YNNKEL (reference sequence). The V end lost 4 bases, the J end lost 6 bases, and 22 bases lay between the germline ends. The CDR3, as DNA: TGTGCCAGCAGCCCACAGACGGGGGACTGGGTGGGCAATGAGCAGTTCTTC. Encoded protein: CASSPQTGDWVGNEQFF.

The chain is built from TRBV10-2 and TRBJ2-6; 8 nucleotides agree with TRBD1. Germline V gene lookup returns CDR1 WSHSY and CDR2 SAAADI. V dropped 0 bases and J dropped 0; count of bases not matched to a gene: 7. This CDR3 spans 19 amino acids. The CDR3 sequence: CASSESWGQASSGANVLTF. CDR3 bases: TGCGCCAGCAGTGAGTCGTGGGGACAGGCCAGCTCTGGGGCCAACGTCCTGACTTTC.

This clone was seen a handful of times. CDR3 DNA sequence: TGTGCCAGCAGCTTAAGCGCCACCTCCTATAATTCACCCCTCCACTTT. Amino acids: CASSLSATSYNSPLHF. The V gene is TRBV7-2, the J gene TRBJ1-6; no firm D call. Trimming removed 2 bases from V and 0 bases from J, with 8 bases in between. Germline V gene data show CDR1 as SGHTA and CDR2 as FQGNSA. The CDR3 contains 16 residues.

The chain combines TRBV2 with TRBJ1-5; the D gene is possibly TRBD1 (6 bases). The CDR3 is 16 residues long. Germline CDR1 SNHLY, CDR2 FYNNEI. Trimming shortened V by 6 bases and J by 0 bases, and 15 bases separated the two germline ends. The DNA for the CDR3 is TGTGCCAGCAGAGCTCCGGGACACCTTAGCAATCAGCCCCAGCATTTT. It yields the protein CASRAPGHLSNQPQHF. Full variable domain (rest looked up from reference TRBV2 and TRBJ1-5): EPEVTQTPSHQVTQMGQEVILRCVPISNHLYFYWYRQILGQKVEFLVSFYNNEISEKSEIFDDQFSVERPDGSNFTLKIRSTKLEDSAMYFCASRAPGHLSNQPQHFGDGTRLSIL.

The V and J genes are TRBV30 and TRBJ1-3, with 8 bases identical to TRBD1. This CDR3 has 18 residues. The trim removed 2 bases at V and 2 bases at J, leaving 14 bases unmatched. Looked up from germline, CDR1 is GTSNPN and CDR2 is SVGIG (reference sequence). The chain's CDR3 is CAWSLRSRGRGPGNTIYF. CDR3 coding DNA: TGTGCCTGGAGTCTTCGTAGTCGGGGCAGGGGGCCTGGAAACACCATATATTTT.

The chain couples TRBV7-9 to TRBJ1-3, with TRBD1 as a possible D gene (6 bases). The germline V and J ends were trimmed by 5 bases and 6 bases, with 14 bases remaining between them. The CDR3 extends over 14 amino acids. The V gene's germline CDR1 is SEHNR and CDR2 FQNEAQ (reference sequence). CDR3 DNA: TGTGCCAGCAGCCCACAGGGTCTGTTAAACACCATATATTTT. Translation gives CASSPQGLLNTIYF.

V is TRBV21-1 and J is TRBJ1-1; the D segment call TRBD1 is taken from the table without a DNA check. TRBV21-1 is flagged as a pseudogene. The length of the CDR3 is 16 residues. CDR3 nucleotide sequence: TGTGCCAGCAGGGCAAGATCGACAGGGGAGAACACTGAAGCTTTCTTT. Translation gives CASRARSTGENTEAFF.